This T cell receptor beta chain comes out of a study of CD8 T cells in Susac syndrome. Study conclusions and caveats: Susac CD8+ clonal expansion peaked in TEMRA cells and active patients.

Random hexamers were used to reverse transcribe the RNA input (0.5 to 1 ug). A multiplex approach, immunoSEQ multiplex PCR, amplified TCR beta CDR3 across 54 Vbeta and 13 Jbeta. One entry per CDR3 protein results from TCRdb running MiXCR on the immunoSEQ multiplex PCR reads. The repertoire has about 76,000 distinct CDR3 sequences, 90% to 95% of them found once; the top ten carry 0.4% to 0.55%. Trimming took 0 bases from V and 9 from J, leaving 12 bases between them. The CDR3 extends over 14 amino acids. Germline V CDR1 and CDR2: MNHEY, SVGAGI. In regard to this clonotype: As yet, its antigen is unknown.

TCR beta from blood CD8+ and CD4+ T cells was sequenced. The gene calls are TRBV6-5 and TRBJ1-5; tentative D call: TRBD1 (6 bases). The origin of this receptor is a human donor with Susac syndrome. The sample was CD8+ T cells from PBMCs. The CDR3 DNA sequence: TGTGCCAGCAGTTACTCCACACAGGGACGGCCCCAGCATTTT. This gives the protein CASSYSTQGRPQHF.